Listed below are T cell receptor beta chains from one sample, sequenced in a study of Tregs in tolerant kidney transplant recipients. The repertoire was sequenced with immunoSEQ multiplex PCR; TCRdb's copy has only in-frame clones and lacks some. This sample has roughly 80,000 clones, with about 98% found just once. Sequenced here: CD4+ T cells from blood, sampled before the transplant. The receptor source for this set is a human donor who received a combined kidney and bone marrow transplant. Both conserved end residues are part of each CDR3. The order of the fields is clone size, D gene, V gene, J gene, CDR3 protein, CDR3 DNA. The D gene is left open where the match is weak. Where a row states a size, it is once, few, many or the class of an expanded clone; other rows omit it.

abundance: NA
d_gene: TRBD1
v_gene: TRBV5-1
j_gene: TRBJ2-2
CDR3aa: CASSASPGGGTGELFF
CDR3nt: TGCGCCAGCAGCGCATCCCCAGGGGGCGGCACCGGGGAGCTGTTTTTT

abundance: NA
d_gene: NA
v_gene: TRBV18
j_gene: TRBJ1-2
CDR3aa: CASSPLDTGPRYGYTF
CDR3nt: TGTGCCAGCTCACCTCTGGACACAGGACCACGCTATGGCTACACCTTC

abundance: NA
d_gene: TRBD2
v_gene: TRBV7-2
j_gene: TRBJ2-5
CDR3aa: CASSPTSGRAGRETQYF
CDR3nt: TGTGCCAGCAGCCCAACTAGCGGGAGGGCCGGACGGGAGACCCAGTACTTC

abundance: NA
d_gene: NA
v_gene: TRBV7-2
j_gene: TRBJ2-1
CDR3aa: CASSFVGLKLQNNEQFF
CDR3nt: TGTGCCAGCAGCTTTGTGGGCCTAAAACTCCAAAACAATGAGCAGTTCTTC

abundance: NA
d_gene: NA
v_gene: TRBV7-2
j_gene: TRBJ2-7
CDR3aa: CASSLRFSHPLYEQYF
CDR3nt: TGTGCCAGCAGCTTACGGTTTAGCCATCCCCTCTACGAGCAGTACTTC

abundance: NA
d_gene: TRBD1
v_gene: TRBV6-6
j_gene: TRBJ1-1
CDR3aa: CASSPVTGNIGTEAFF
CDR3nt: TGTGCCAGCAGTCCCGTGACAGGGAATATCGGCACTGAAGCTTTCTTT

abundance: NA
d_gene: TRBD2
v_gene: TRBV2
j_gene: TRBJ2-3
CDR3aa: CASTSGLERATDTQYF
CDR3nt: TGTGCCAGCACTTCGGGACTAGAAAGGGCCACAGATACGCAGTATTTT

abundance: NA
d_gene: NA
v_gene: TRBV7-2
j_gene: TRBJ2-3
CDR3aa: CASSPGTAGDTQYF
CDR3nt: TGTGCCAGCAGCCCGGGGACCGCGGGGGATACGCAGTATTTT

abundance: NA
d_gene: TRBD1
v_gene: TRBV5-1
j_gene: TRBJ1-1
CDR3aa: CASTAGQGTEAFF
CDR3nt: TGCGCCAGCACGGCGGGACAGGGCACTGAAGCTTTCTTT

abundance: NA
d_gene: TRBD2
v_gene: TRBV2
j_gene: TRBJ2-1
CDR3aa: CASLTSATQNEQFF
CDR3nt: TGTGCCAGCCTGACTAGCGCGACCCAGAATGAGCAGTTCTTC

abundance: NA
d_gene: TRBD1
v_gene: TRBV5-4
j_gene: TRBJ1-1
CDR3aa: CASSRNRGYTEAFF
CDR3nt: TGTGCCAGCAGCCGTAACAGGGGGTACACTGAAGCTTTCTTT

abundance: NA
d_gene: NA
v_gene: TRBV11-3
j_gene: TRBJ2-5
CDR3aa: CASSPPSVQETQYF
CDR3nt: TGTGCCAGCAGCCCCCCTAGCGTACAAGAGACCCAGTACTTC

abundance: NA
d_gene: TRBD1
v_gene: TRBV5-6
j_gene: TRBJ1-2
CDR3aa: CASSFVGTGETNYGYTF
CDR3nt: TGTGCCAGCAGCTTTGTCGGGACAGGGGAAACTAACTATGGCTACACCTTC

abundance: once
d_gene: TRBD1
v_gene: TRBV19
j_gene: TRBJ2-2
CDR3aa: CASSPIAVMTGYTGELFF
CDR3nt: TGTGCCAGTAGTCCAATTGCCGTGATGACAGGGTACACCGGGGAGCTGTTTTTT

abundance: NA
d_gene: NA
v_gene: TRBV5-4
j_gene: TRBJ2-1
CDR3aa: CASSLRSLNNEQFF
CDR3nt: TGTGCCAGCAGCTTGCGGTCACTAAACAATGAGCAGTTCTTC

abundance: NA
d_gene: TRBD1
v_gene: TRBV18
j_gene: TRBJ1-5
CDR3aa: CASSPRTGADQPQHF
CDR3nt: TGTGCCAGCTCACCCCGGACAGGGGCGGATCAGCCCCAGCATTTT

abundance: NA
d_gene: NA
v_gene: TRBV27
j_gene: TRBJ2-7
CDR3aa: CASRTLDLGANYEQYF
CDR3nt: TGTGCCAGCAGAACCTTGGATTTGGGGGCGAACTACGAGCAGTACTTC

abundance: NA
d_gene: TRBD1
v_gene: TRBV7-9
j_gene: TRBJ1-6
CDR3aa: CASSYSRGQVYSPLHF
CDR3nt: TGTGCCAGCAGCTATAGTAGGGGACAGGTTTATTCACCCCTCCACTTT

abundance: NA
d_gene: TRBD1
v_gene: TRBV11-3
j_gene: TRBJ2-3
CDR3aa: CASSARDRADSTDTQYF
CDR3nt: TGTGCCAGCAGCGCACGGGACAGGGCCGATAGCACAGATACGCAGTATTTT

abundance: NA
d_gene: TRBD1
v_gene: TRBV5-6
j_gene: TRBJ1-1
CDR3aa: CASRPGTGARNTEAFF
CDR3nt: TGTGCCAGCAGACCCGGGACAGGGGCGAGAAACACTGAAGCTTTCTTT

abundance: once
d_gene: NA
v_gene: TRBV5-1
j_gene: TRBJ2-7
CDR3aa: CASSIQGTDGYEQYF
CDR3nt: TGCGCCAGCAGCATTCAGGGTACAGACGGCTACGAGCAGTACTTC

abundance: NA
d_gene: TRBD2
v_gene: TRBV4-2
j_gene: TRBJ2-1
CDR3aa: CASSPGASGYNEQFF
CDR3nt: TGTGCCAGCAGCCCCGGGGCTAGCGGGTACAATGAGCAGTTCTTC

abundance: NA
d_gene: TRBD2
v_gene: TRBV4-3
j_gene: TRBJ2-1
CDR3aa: CASSQESTSGSLSSYNEQFF
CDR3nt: TGCGCCAGCAGCCAAGAGAGCACTAGCGGGAGTCTGAGCTCCTACAATGAGCAGTTCTTC

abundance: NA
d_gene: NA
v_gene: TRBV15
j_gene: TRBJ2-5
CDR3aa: CATSRGTGKDGETQYF
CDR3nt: TGTGCCACCAGCAGAGGTACGGGGAAAGACGGGGAGACCCAGTACTTC

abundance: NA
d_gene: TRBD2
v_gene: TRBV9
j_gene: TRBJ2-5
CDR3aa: CASSGGLAGGTVQETQYF
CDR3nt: TGTGCCAGCAGCGGCGGACTAGCGGGGGGAACAGTCCAAGAGACCCAGTACTTC

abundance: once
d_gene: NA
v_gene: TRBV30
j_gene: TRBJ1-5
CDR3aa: CASCQGDNQPQHF
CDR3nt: TGTGCCTCCTGTCAGGGTGACAATCAGCCCCAGCATTTT

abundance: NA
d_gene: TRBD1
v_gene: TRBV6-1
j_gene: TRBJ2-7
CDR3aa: CASSERGRINEQYF
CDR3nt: TGTGCCAGCAGTGAAAGGGGGCGGATAAACGAGCAGTACTTC

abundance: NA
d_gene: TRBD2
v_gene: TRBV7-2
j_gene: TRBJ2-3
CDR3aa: CASRDRLAGGADTQYF
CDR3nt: TGTGCCAGCAGGGACAGGCTAGCGGGGGGCGCAGATACGCAGTATTTT

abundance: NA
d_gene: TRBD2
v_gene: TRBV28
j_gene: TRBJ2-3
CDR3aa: CASSLTSGGADTQYF
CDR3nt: TGTGCCAGCAGTTTAACTAGCGGGGGGGCAGATACGCAGTATTTT

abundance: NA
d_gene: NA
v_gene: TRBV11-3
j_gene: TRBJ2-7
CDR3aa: CASSSWTAHEQYF
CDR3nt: TGTGCCAGCAGCTCATGGACAGCCCACGAGCAGTACTTC

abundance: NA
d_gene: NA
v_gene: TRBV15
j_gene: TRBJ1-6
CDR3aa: CATSRARVGSPLHF
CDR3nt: TGTGCCACCAGCAGAGCCAGGGTCGGGTCACCCCTCCACTTT

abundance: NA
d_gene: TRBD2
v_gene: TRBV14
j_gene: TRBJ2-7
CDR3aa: CASSPSFGTSKWYEQYF
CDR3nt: TGTGCCAGCAGCCCGTCTTTTGGGACTAGTAAATGGTACGAGCAGTACTTC

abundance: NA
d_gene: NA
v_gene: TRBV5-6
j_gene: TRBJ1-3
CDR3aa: CASSLPHGNTIYF
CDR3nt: TGTGCCAGCAGCTTGCCACATGGAAACACCATATATTTT

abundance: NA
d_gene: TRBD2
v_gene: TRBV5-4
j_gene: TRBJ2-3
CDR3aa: CASSTGLAGGPQDTQYF
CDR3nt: TGTGCCAGCAGCACGGGACTAGCGGGAGGGCCACAAGATACGCAGTATTTT

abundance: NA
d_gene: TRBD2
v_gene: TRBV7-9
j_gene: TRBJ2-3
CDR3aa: CASSLLAGDTQYF
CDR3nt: TGTGCCAGCAGCTTATTAGCGGGAGATACGCAGTATTTT

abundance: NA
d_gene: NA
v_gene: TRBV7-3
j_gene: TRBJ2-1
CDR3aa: CASSLRTGDNNEQFF
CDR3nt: TGTGCCAGCAGCTTACGAACAGGCGATAACAATGAGCAGTTCTTC

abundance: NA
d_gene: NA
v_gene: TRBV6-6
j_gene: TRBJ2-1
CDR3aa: CAAGLYNEQFF
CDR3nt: TGTGCCGCGGGCCTCTACAATGAGCAGTTCTTC

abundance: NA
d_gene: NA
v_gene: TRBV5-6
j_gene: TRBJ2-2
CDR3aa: CASSLVRLGVGELFF
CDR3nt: TGTGCCAGCAGCTTGGTAAGACTAGGCGTCGGGGAGCTGTTTTTT

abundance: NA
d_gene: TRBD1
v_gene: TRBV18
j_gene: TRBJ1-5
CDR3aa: CASSFLQGAVGNQPQHF
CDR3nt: TGTGCCAGCTCATTCCTACAGGGGGCGGTAGGCAATCAGCCCCAGCATTTT

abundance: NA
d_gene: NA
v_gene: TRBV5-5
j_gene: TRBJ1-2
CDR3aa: CASSPRQGSDGYTF
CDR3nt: TGTGCCAGCAGCCCGAGGCAGGGGTCGGATGGCTACACCTTC

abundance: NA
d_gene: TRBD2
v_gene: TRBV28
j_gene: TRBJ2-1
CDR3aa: CASSALLAGAYNEQFF
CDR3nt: TGTGCCAGCAGTGCACTTCTAGCGGGGGCCTACAATGAGCAGTTCTTC

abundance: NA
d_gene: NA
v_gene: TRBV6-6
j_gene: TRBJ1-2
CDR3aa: CASSYEGRDYGYTF
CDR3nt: TGTGCCAGCAGTTACGAGGGTAGGGACTATGGCTACACCTTC

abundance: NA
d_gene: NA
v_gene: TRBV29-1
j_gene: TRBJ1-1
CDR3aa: CSVEHSGGYTEAFF
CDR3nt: TGCAGCGTTGAACATTCGGGGGGGTACACTGAAGCTTTCTTT

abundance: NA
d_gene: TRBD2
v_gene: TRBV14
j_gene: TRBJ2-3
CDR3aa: CASSAGTSGIVQYF
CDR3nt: TGTGCCAGCAGCGCCGGGACTAGCGGGATAGTGCAGTATTTT

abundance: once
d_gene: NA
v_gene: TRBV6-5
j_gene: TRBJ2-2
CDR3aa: CASSYGAKGDTGELFF
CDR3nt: TGTGCCAGCAGTTACGGGGCCAAGGGGGACACCGGGGAGCTGTTTTTT

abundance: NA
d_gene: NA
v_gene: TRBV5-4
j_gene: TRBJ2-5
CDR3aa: CASSPSPTHQGETQYF
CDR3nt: TGTGCCAGCAGCCCATCTCCAACCCACCAGGGGGAGACCCAGTACTTC

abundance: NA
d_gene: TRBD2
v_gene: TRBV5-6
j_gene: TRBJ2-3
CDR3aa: CASSLDRGGLFPDTQYF
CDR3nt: TGTGCCAGCAGCCTTGACCGGGGGGGCCTTTTCCCAGATACGCAGTATTTT

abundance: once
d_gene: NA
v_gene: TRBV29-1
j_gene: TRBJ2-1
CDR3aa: CSVDTITPGSKWNEQFF
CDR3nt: TGCAGCGTTGATACAATTACCCCGGGATCAAAGTGGAATGAGCAGTTCTTC

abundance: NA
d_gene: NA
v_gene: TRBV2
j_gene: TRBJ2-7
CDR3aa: CASRDRAYEQYF
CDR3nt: TGTGCCAGCAGGGATCGGGCCTACGAGCAGTACTTC

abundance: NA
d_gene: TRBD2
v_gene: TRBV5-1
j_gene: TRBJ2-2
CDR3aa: CATRRLAGSNTGELFF
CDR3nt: TGCGCCACCCGACGACTAGCGGGCTCTAACACCGGGGAGCTGTTTTTT

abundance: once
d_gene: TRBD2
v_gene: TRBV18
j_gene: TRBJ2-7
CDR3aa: CASYPGTSAAYEQYF
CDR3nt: TGTGCCAGCTACCCCGGGACTAGCGCCGCCTACGAGCAGTACTTC

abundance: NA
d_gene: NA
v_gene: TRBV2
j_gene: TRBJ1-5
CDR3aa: CASSADSPDQPQHF
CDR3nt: TGTGCCAGCAGTGCGGACAGTCCTGATCAGCCCCAGCATTTT

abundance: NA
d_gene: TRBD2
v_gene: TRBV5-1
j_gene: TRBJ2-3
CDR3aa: CASSSRLAETDTQYF
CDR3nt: TGCGCCAGCAGCAGCAGACTAGCTGAGACAGATACGCAGTATTTT

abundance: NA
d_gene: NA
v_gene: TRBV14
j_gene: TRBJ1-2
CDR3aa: CASSQEITGRGYTF
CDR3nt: TGTGCCAGCAGCCAAGAGATCACAGGCCGGGGCTACACCTTC

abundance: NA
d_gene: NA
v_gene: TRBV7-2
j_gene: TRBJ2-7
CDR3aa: CASSSFNTYEQYF
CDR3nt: TGTGCCAGCAGCTCATTCAACACCTACGAGCAGTACTTC

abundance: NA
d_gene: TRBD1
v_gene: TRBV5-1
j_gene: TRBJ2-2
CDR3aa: CASSTETTGAGELFF
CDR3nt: TGCGCCAGCAGCACCGAAACGACAGGGGCCGGGGAGCTGTTTTTT

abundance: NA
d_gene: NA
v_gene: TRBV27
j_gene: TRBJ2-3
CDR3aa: CASSFGGGLTDTQYF
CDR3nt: TGTGCCAGCAGTTTCGGCGGGGGCCTCACAGATACGCAGTATTTT

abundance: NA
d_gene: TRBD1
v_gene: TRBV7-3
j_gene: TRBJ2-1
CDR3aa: CASSLLGQGSYNEQFF
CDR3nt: TGTGCCAGCAGCTTACTCGGACAGGGGTCCTACAATGAGCAGTTCTTC

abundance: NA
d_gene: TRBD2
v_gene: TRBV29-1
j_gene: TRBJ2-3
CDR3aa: CSVGGGFRTDTQYF
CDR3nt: TGCAGCGTTGGGGGGGGTTTTCGCACAGATACGCAGTATTTT